A single T cell receptor beta chain is shown here with its context. CDR3 length: 14 amino acids. Trimming cost V 6 bases and J 4 bases; bases outside gene matches: 6. CDR1 MDHEN and CDR2 SYDVKM come from the germline V gene. The sample is drawn from a study of shared clonotypes between healthy human individuals. Only in-frame clones appear in the TCRdb table, and some are missing; sequencing was by immunoSEQ multiplex PCR. The sample has hundreds of thousands of clones, roughly 79% seen once. Sequenced input: PBMCs. This chain connects TRBV28 to TRBJ2-3; 8 bases agree with TRBD1. The source of this sequence is a woman aged 40 to 50 in good health. Some clones in this sample may be carry-over from other donors' samples. The CDR3, as DNA: TGTGCCAGCAGCTCAGGGGGCCGAGCAGATACGCAGTATTTT. This codes for CASSSGGRADTQYF.